What follows is one T cell receptor beta chain and its context. This sample was included in a study of shared clonotypes between healthy human individuals. Only CD45RO-negative cells positively selected for CCR7 counted as naive CD8 cells, so terminally differentiated effector memory CD45RA+ cells were excluded. Profiling relied on immunoSEQ multiplex PCR, and the TCRdb table lists in-frame clones only, not all of them. Of over 2,000,000 clones listed, just under 95% are singletons. This CDR3 has 15 amino acids. Unmatched junction bases numbered 12, after V lost 10 bases and J lost 7 bases. Per germline, CDR1 MNHEY and CDR2 SVGAGI.

Sequenced material: naive CD8+ T cells from PBMCs. The TCR comes from a man between 18 and 29 years old in good health. Some clones in this sample may be carry-over from other donors' samples. This chain connects TRBV6-5 to TRBJ2-3; 12 nucleotides line up with TRBD2. DNA of the CDR3: TGTGCCACCCTACCGACTAGCGGGAGTGTAAATACGCAGTATTTT. Translated, it gives CATLPTSGSVNTQYF.